This TCR beta chain was recorded in a study of blood T cell repertoires in COVID-19. Only in-frame clones appear in the TCRdb table, and some are missing; sequencing was by immunoSEQ multiplex PCR. The sample lists some 140,000 clones, about 80% seen once, with approximately 11% in the top ten. The CDR3 spans 16 residues. With 2 bases clipped from V and 5 bases from J, the junction kept 10 bases outside the gene matches. Sequencing input: peripheral blood. The sequence derives from a human donor in a cohort sampled during active COVID-19. The rearrangement uses TRBV23-1 and TRBJ2-7, with 9 bases that match TRBD1. TRBV23-1 is recorded as an ORF, its role being uncertain. In nucleotides, the CDR3 is TGCGCCAGCAGTCAAGCACCGGGACAGGGTCCCCACGAGCAGTACTTC. Translating gives CASSQAPGQGPHEQYF.